This TCR beta chain was captured in a study of cytomegalovirus exposure and HLA in healthy donors. Deletions cut 4 bases from V and 4 bases from J, with 10 bases between. The CDR3 runs 13 residues. CDR1 and CDR2 from the germline V gene are SGHTA and FQGNSA. Points from the study as a whole: A highly shared variant cluster was judged a likely technical artifact. Cytomegalovirus association was assigned to over 150 TCR beta chains.

A multiplex PCR was run with 60 Vbeta primers and 13 Jbeta primers. TCRdb's copy holds only in-frame clones and misses some; the assay was immunoSEQ multiplex PCR. Of approximately 170,000 clones in the sample, 85% were seen once. All the people who gave samples were healthy bone marrow donors. This clone was counted once. The antigen is not known. The chain combines TRBV7-2 with TRBJ1-1; the D is unclear. The origin of this receptor is a boy younger than 10 in good health and CMV-seronegative. What was sequenced was PBMCs. Here the CDR3 DNA reads TGTGCCAGCAGCTATTCGCGGTTCACTGAAGCTTTCTTT. It translates to CASSYSRFTEAFF.